These 32 T cell receptor beta chains were sequenced from one sample in a study of shared clonotypes between healthy human individuals. This table comes from immunoSEQ multiplex PCR, and its TCRdb copy is limited to in-frame clones, with some not included. The repertoire has approximately 1.9 million clones, approximately 92% of them found once; the top ten carry under 2%. Selected positively for CCR7 and CD45RO-negative, naive CD8 cells excluded terminally differentiated effector memory CD45RA+ cells. The sequencing sample was made of naive CD8+ T cells from PBMCs. The source is a young man in good health. Some clones in this sample may be carry-over from other donors' samples.

In DNA, the CDR3 is TGTGCCAGCAGTGGGACACGTTCCTACGAGCAGTACTTC. Its translation: CASSGTRSYEQYF. V is TRBV6-5 and J is TRBJ2-5; TRBD1 is a possible D gene (6 bases). The last part of the DNA fits TRBJ2-7 better; the J call may be wrong. This CDR3 is 13 amino acids long. Germline V gene data show CDR1 as MNHEY and CDR2 as SVGAGI.

CDR3 in DNA: TGTGCCAGCAGCCCCCCAGACGGCCATCAGCCCCAGCATTTT. Residues: CASSPPDGHQPQHF. The chain links TRBV7-9 to TRBJ1-5; D unclear. Germline-derived CDR1 and CDR2 are SEHNR and FQNEAQ (reference sequence). V lost 5 bases and J 5 bases, leaving 13 bases between the germline ends. CDR3 length: 14 residues.

This clone was found once. This chain uses TRBV25-1 with TRBJ2-1; TRBD1 matches at 7 bases. J gave up 4 bases and V 7 bases, and 7 bases lay outside the gene matches. This CDR3 spans 14 amino acids. Looked up from germline, CDR1 is MGHDK and CDR2 is SYGVNS. The CDR3 sequence is CASMRDSRYNEQFF. As DNA, the CDR3 is TGTGCCAGCATGAGGGACAGCCGATACAATGAGCAGTTCTTC.

The DNA for the CDR3 is TGTGCCAGCAGTTTACCCCCGCCTAGCGGGAGGCGTTTTGAGCAGTTCTTC. Residues: CASSLPPPSGRRFEQFF. J is TRBJ2-1 and V is TRBV27; 11 bases align to TRBD2. Germline CDR1 and CDR2: MNHEY and SMNVEV (reference sequence). CDR3 length: 17 amino acids. Trimming cost V 2 bases and J 9 bases; bases outside gene matches: 12.

The rearrangement links TRBV29-1 to TRBJ2-1; D ambiguous. Germline CDR1 and CDR2: SQVTM and ANQGSEA. The CDR3 runs to 14 residues. V was clipped by 7 bases and J by 6 bases, with 19 bases between them. The CDR3 region has the DNA TGCAGCGGCGTATCGTCTCCGAAATTCAATGAGCAGTTCTTC. Amino acid sequence: CSGVSSPKFNEQFF.

This clone was observed a single time. The chain employs TRBV18 and TRBJ2-1; TRBD2 agrees at 11 bases. This CDR3 has 17 residues. Germline assignment: CDR1 KGHSH and CDR2 LQKENI. With V trimmed by 4 bases and J by 1 base, 6 bases remained unmatched. The CDR3 nucleotides read TGTGCCAGCTCACTAACAACTAGCGGGAGTTCCTACAATGAGCAGTTCTTC. Translation gives CASSLTTSGSSYNEQFF.

The rearrangement joins TRBV13 to TRBJ1-2, with D possibly being TRBD1 (6 bases). CDR1 and CDR2 (germline): PRHDT, FYEKMQ (reference sequence). The CDR3 runs to 13 residues. The V gene lost 5 bases and the J gene lost 4 bases, with 11 bases spanning the gap. Written as DNA, the CDR3 is TGTGCCAGCAGCCCGGGACAAATCTATGGCTACACCTTC. Protein product: CASSPGQIYGYTF.

As regards this clone: Other DNA sequences in this sample translate to the same CDR3. The V and J genes are TRBV27 and TRBJ2-1; D not certain. V was cut by 0 bases and J by 9 bases, with 6 bases left in between. CDR3 length equals 12 residues. Germline V lookup: CDR1 MNHEY, CDR2 SMNVEV (reference sequence). The CDR3 region is CASSLSGGEQFF. CDR3 nucleotide sequence: TGTGCCAGCAGTTTATCTGGCGGTGAGCAGTTCTTC.

The chain links TRBV9 to TRBJ2-1, with 15 positions matching TRBD2. Germline trimming cut 4 bases from V and 6 bases from J; bases unmatched to any gene: 5. From germline, CDR1 is SGDLS and CDR2 YYNGEE. The CDR3 spans 16 residues. The CDR3 is CASSLRTSGRGNEQFF. CDR3 nucleotide sequence: TGTGCCAGCAGCTTACGGACTAGCGGGAGGGGCAATGAGCAGTTCTTC.

CDR3 coding DNA: TGTGCCAGCAGCTTCTCGGACGCTAGTTGGGGCTACACCTTC. Protein product: CASSFSDASWGYTF. This chain uses TRBV9 with TRBJ1-2; D remains unclear. The CDR3 extends over 14 amino acids. Between the trimmed V and J ends, which lost 4 bases and 8 bases, there was a span of 18 bases. CDR1 and CDR2 (germline): SGDLS, YYNGEE. Full variable domain (remainder filled in from reference TRBV9 and TRBJ1-2): DSGVTQTPKHLITATGQRVTLRCSPRSGDLSVYWYQQSLDQGLQFLIQYYNGEERAKGNILERFSAQQFPDLHSELNLSSLELGDSALYFCASSFSDASWGYTFGSGTRLTVV.

This clone was seen a single time. The genes are TRBV11-2 and TRBJ2-1; 7 bases are shared with TRBD1. CDR3 length equals 14 residues. Germline loops: CDR1 SGHAT, CDR2 FQNNGV. J gave up 9 bases and V 4 bases, and 9 bases lay outside the gene matches. In DNA form, the CDR3 reads TGTGCCAGCAGCTCCCGACAGGGAAGGCCTGAGCAGTTCTTC. Its translation: CASSSRQGRPEQFF. Looking up the rest from reference TRBV11-2 and TRBJ2-1 gives the full variable domain: EAGVAQSPRYKIIEKRQSVAFWCNPISGHATLYWYQQILGQGPKLLIQFQNNGVVDDSQLPKDRFSAERLKGVDSTLKIQPAKLEDSAVYLCASSSRQGRPEQFFGPGTRLTVL.

With regard to this clone: An end of the junction does not agree with germline; a read error may underlie this. Other DNA variants within this sample encode the same CDR3. The chain joins TRBV2 to TRBJ1-2; D remains unclear. CDR1 is SNHLY, CDR2 FYNNEI, per germline. This CDR3 is 13 amino acids long. For the CDR3, the DNA is TGTGCCACTTCGGGAACCTATAACTATGGCTACACTTTC. It specifies CATSGTYNYGYTF.

V usage is TRBV4-1 and J usage is TRBJ1-2; the D gene is possibly TRBD1 (5 bases). V lost 0 bases to trimming and J lost 10 bases, with 18 bases between them. CDR3 size: 15 residues. In germline, CDR1 is MGHRA, CDR2 YSYEKL. CDR3 nucleotide sequence: TGCGCCAGCAGCCAAGATAGACGAGCAGGGTCAGACTACACCTTC. It specifies CASSQDRRAGSDYTF.

This clone was seen a single time. The chain couples TRBV6-1 to TRBJ2-5, with unresolved D. Trimming took off 6 bases at V and 5 bases at J, with 16 bases between the two ends. Germline lookup yields CDR1 MNHNS and CDR2 SASEGT. The CDR3 has 14 residues. The CDR3 DNA follows: TGTGCCAGCAGCAAGGGTTCTTTAATGGAGACCCAGTACTTC. Translating it yields CASSKGSLMETQYF.

V gene TRBV14 combines with J gene TRBJ2-5; D is undetermined. This CDR3 is built from 15 residues. Trimming took off 2 bases at V and 0 bases at J, with 10 bases between the two ends. CDR1 and CDR2 (germline): SGHDN, FVKESK. This chain's CDR3 is CASSQRQEHQETQYF. In DNA, the CDR3 is TGTGCCAGCAGCCAACGGCAGGAACACCAAGAGACCCAGTACTTC.

About this clone itself: Other DNA sequences within the sample encode an identical CDR3. This chain connects TRBV18 to TRBJ2-7, with D unclear. Trimming removed 2 bases at V and 3 bases at J, with 5 bases between. Germline CDR1 and CDR2: KGHSH and LQKENI. The CDR3 runs 12 residues. This chain's CDR3 is CASSPGNYEQYF. The CDR3 DNA reads TGTGCCAGCTCACCAGGGAACTACGAGCAGTACTTC.

The chain combines TRBV23-1 with TRBJ2-7, with D possibly being TRBD1 (5 bases). TRBV23-1 is annotated as an ORF whose role is uncertain. The CDR3 is 15 residues long. The V and J ends lost 2 bases and 7 bases respectively, with 18 bases between them. Here the CDR3 reads CASSQEAKGHREQYF. In DNA, the CDR3 is TGCGCCAGCAGTCAAGAGGCCAAGGGGCATCGGGAGCAGTACTTC.

The chain couples TRBV7-9 to TRBJ2-2; D unresolved. With 1 base removed from V and 4 bases from J, the gap between germline ends came to 7 bases. Per germline, CDR1 SEHNR and CDR2 FQNEAQ (reference sequence). The CDR3 consists of 14 residues. For the CDR3, the DNA is TGTGCCAGCAGCTTAGAAGGCGGCACCGGGGAGCTGTTTTTT. Translating gives CASSLEGGTGELFF.

The rearrangement links TRBV2 to TRBJ1-4; D is unclear. Germline CDR1 and CDR2: SNHLY and FYNNEI. Trimming cost V 6 bases and J 1 base, with 12 bases left between them. This CDR3 region has 15 residues. The CDR3 loop is CASSDPRETNEKLFF. DNA of the CDR3: TGTGCCAGCAGCGACCCACGGGAAACTAATGAAAAACTGTTTTTT.

Notes on this clone: This specimen includes other DNA sequences encoding the same CDR3. This chain links TRBV7-9 with TRBJ2-7; either TRBD1 or TRBD2 may fit D (5 bases each). CDR3 length: 11 residues. Trimming took off 4 bases at V and 6 bases at J, with 7 bases between the two ends. Germline CDR1 and CDR2: SEHNR and FQNEAQ (reference sequence). The CDR3 here is CASSSRGEQYF. As DNA, the CDR3 is TGTGCCAGCAGCTCGAGGGGCGAGCAGTACTTC.

The chain couples TRBV27 to TRBJ2-7; 10 nucleotides line up with TRBD2. Trimming at V came to 5 bases and at J to 4 bases, leaving 8 bases not matched to a gene. Germline V gene sequence: CDR1 MNHEY, CDR2 SMNVEV (reference sequence). CDR3 length equals 15 residues. The CDR3 coding sequence is TGTGCCAGCAGTCCACTAGCGGGATATGGTTACGAGCAGTACTTC. Translation gives CASSPLAGYGYEQYF.

The CDR3 DNA reads as TGTGCCAGCAGGAGTAGCGGGGAGAAACCCTACGAGCAGTACTTC. It codes for CASRSSGEKPYEQYF. V is TRBV14 and J is TRBJ2-7; 8 positions match TRBD2. The CDR3 contains 15 residues. The germline CDR1 and CDR2 sequences are SGHDN and FVKESK. Unmatched junction bases numbered 9, after V lost 6 bases and J lost 2 bases.

The chain recombines TRBV29-1 with TRBJ2-2, with TRBD1 as a possible D gene (6 bases). Germline lookup yields CDR1 SQVTM and CDR2 ANQGSEA. Trimming left V 1 base short and J 8 bases short, with 20 bases between. This CDR3 has 16 amino acids. The CDR3 loop reads CSVEVPRGGVGGELFF. For the CDR3, the DNA is TGCAGCGTTGAAGTCCCCCGAGGGGGAGTCGGGGGGGAGCTGTTTTTT.

The chain joins TRBV7-9 to TRBJ1-5; tentatively, D is TRBD1 (6 bases). V lost 1 base, J lost 11 bases, and 12 bases lay in between. Germline CDR1 and CDR2: SEHNR and FQNEAQ (reference sequence). This CDR3 comprises 13 residues. The CDR3 spells CASSLGIRDTQHF. The CDR3 DNA reads TGTGCCAGCAGCTTAGGAATTCGGGACACCCAGCATTTT.

The chain joins TRBV2 to TRBJ2-1, with TRBD2 identical over 10 bases. With 7 bases clipped from V and 9 bases from J, the junction kept 9 bases outside the gene matches. This CDR3 comprises 14 residues. Germline V gives CDR1 SNHLY, CDR2 FYNNEI. CDR3 coding DNA: TGTGCCAGCATGCAGCTAGCGGGAGAAAGTGAGCAGTTCTTC. Protein product: CASMQLAGESEQFF. The whole variable domain, filled in from reference TRBV2 and TRBJ2-1, reads EPEVTQTPSHQVTQMGQEVILRCVPISNHLYFYWYRQILGQKVEFLVSFYNNEISEKSEIFDDQFSVERPDGSNFTLKIRSTKLEDSAMYFCASMQLAGESEQFFGPGTRLTVL.

The V call is TRBV27, the J call TRBJ2-3; 7 nucleotides agree with TRBD2. Looked up from germline, CDR1 is MNHEY and CDR2 is SMNVEV (reference sequence). There are 15 residues in the CDR3. V was pared by 3 bases and J by 2 bases, with 5 bases of the junction left unmatched. The CDR3 protein is CASSFWGGLTDTQYF. The CDR3 DNA follows: TGTGCCAGCAGTTTTTGGGGAGGGCTCACAGATACGCAGTATTTT.

The V call is TRBV7-9, the J call TRBJ1-2; TRBD1 might be the D (5 bases). Trimming pared 3 bases from V and 4 bases from J, leaving 9 bases between. This CDR3 has 13 amino acids. CDR1 SEHNR and CDR2 FQNEAQ come from the germline V gene (reference sequence). The CDR3 here is CASSFDSFYGYTF. The CDR3 bases are TGTGCCAGCAGCTTTGACAGCTTCTATGGCTACACCTTC.

This chain uses TRBV11-2 with TRBJ2-7; TRBD1 agrees at 12 bases. CDR3 length equals 15 residues. The V gene's germline CDR1 is SGHAT and CDR2 FQNNGV. V trimming: 4 bases; J trimming: 4 bases; junction bases outside the gene matches: 5. CDR3 loop: CASSWDRGRSYEQYF. CDR3 nucleotides: TGTGCCAGCAGCTGGGACAGGGGGCGCAGTTACGAGCAGTACTTC.

This chain connects TRBV28 to TRBJ2-1; TRBD2 agrees at 10 bases. The CDR3 covers 22 residues. Trimming cost V 2 bases and J 0 bases; bases outside gene matches: 19. Germline V gives CDR1 MDHEN, CDR2 SYDVKM. CDR3 sequence reads: CASSLRRRSGLADYRSYNEQFF. CDR3 nucleotide sequence: TGTGCCAGCAGTTTACGTCGGAGGTCTGGACTAGCGGATTACCGCTCCTACAATGAGCAGTTCTTC.

The chain has TRBV7-9 and TRBJ1-2; 7 positions agree with TRBD1. This CDR3 spans 15 amino acids. The V gene end was trimmed by 6 bases and the J gene end by 6 bases; junction bases not matched to a gene: 13. Germline V lookup: CDR1 SEHNR, CDR2 FQNEAQ (reference sequence). The CDR3 sequence: CASRPSLRGHDGYTF. CDR3 nucleotide sequence: TGTGCCAGCAGACCTAGCCTGAGGGGGCACGATGGCTACACCTTC.

V is TRBV6-1 and J is TRBJ1-2; no reliable D call. The V gene's germline CDR1 is MNHNS and CDR2 SASEGT. V was trimmed by 1 base and J by 11 bases, leaving 8 bases between them. The CDR3 has 11 residues. CDR3 region: CASSEERRYTF. CDR3 bases: TGTGCCAGCAGTGAAGAGAGGCGGTACACCTTC.

V and J are TRBV29-1 and TRBJ2-7, with no clear D. Trimming stripped 5 bases from V and 2 bases from J, with 10 bases between. In germline, CDR1 is SQVTM, CDR2 ANQGSEA. This CDR3 region has 12 residues. The CDR3 is CSVKGPPYEQYF. In DNA, the CDR3 is TGCAGCGTTAAAGGGCCTCCCTACGAGCAGTACTTC.